Shown below are 16 T cell receptor beta chains from a single sample sequenced in a study of regulatory T cells in long-lasting Graves disease. The time point denotes: newly diagnosed GD, antithyroid drugs for less than 3 months. TCR sequences were obtained from RNA taken from PBMCs. Libraries of TCR beta came from iRepertoire HTBI primers plus Arm-PCR of CDR3 regions. A single record per CDR3 protein comes from TCRdb applying MiXCR to the multiplex PCR reads. Of fewer than 550,000 distinct CDR3 sequences in the sample, approximately 16% were seen once. The sample was also linked to a second study, of T cells in Graves' hyperthyroidism and ophthalmopathy.

The sequencing used peripheral blood mononuclear cells (PBMCs), collected at new diagnosis, from a patient treated with antithyroid drugs. The origin of the receptors is a woman under 30 with Graves disease.

This clonotype was seen a few times. In DNA form, the CDR3 reads TGTGCCACCTCTCAGGGGGCGCCAGTTGGCTACACCTTC. As protein: CATSQGAPVGYTF. The chain combines TRBV25-1 with TRBJ1-2, with 8 bases matching TRBD1. Germline CDR1 is MGHDK and CDR2 is SYGVNS. This CDR3 spans 13 amino acids. J lost 7 bases, V lost 10 bases, and 11 bases had no gene match.

The chain combines TRBV7-3 with TRBJ2-2; D perhaps matches TRBD2 (5 bases). Trimming took off 8 bases at V and 0 bases at J, with 10 bases between the two ends. Germline CDR1 SGHTA, CDR2 FQGTGA. The CDR3 has 14 amino acids. The CDR3 bases are TGTGCCAGCCGACGGGAATCGAACACCGGGGAGCTGTTTTTT. Protein product: CASRRESNTGELFF.

The chain recombines TRBV20-1 with TRBJ1-2; D call uncertain. The germline V gene encodes CDR1 DFQATT and CDR2 SNEGSKA (reference sequence). The CDR3 is 11 residues long. V was pared by 2 bases and J by 5 bases, with 6 bases between. The CDR3 loop reads CSARQSYGYTF. The CDR3 DNA follows: TGCAGTGCTAGACAGAGTTATGGCTACACCTTC.

The chain joins TRBV7-3 to TRBJ2-2; the match to TRBD1 covers 7 bases. CDR3 length: 15 amino acids. The germline V gene encodes CDR1 SGHTA and CDR2 FQGTGA. V was pared by 5 bases and J by 1 base, with 4 bases of the junction left unmatched. The CDR3 sequence is CASSPPGGNTGELFF. The CDR3 DNA is TGTGCCAGCAGCCCCCCAGGGGGGAACACCGGGGAGCTGTTTTTT. The full variable domain, its missing parts supplied by reference TRBV7-3 and TRBJ2-2, is GAGVSQTPSNKVTEKGKYVELRCDPISGHTALYWYRQSLGQGPEFLIYFQGTGAADDSGLPNDRFFAVRPEGSVSTLKIQRTERGDSAVYLCASSPPGGNTGELFFGEGSRLTVL.

This clonotype showed up many times. The genes are TRBV11-2 and TRBJ2-3; no clear D gene. The germline V and J ends were trimmed by 1 base and 4 bases, with 6 bases remaining between them. This CDR3 has 13 residues. Germline V lookup: CDR1 SGHAT, CDR2 FQNNGV. This chain's CDR3 is CASSLVFPDTQYF. CDR3 in DNA: TGTGCCAGCAGCTTAGTATTCCCAGATACGCAGTATTTT.

This clonotype turned up a few times. The chain is built from TRBV6-2 or TRBV6-3 and TRBJ2-1; tentatively, D is TRBD2 (5 bases). There are 12 residues in the CDR3. V was trimmed by 8 bases and J by 4 bases, leaving 9 bases between them. CDR1 MNHEY and CDR2 SVGEGT come from the germline V gene. CDR3 coding DNA: TGTGCCAGCGGGAAGCGGTACAATGAGCAGTTCTTC. This gives the protein CASGKRYNEQFF.

There are a few counts of this clonotype. The V and J genes are TRBV5-1 and TRBJ2-3, with TRBD2 identical over 7 bases. The CDR3 length is 13 residues. J was trimmed by 4 bases and V by 5 bases; bases with no gene match: 4. CDR1 is SGHRS and CDR2 is YFSETQ in the germline V gene. This chain's CDR3 is CASRAGEADTQYF. Written as DNA, the CDR3 is TGCGCCAGCAGGGCGGGAGAGGCAGATACGCAGTATTTT. Based on the CDR3 plus reference TRBV5-1 and TRBJ2-3, the full variable domain is KAGVTQTPRYLIKTRGQQVTLSCSPISGHRSVSWYQQTPGQGLQFLFEYFSETQRNKGNFPGRFSGRQFSNSRSEMNVSTLELGDSALYLCASRAGEADTQYFGPGTRLTVL.

This clonotype occurred many times. In DNA, the CDR3 is TGTGCCAGCAGCCGACAGGGGGCGAACTATGGCTACACCTTC. This encodes CASSRQGANYGYTF. V and J are TRBV2 and TRBJ1-2; the match to TRBD1 covers 10 bases. The V and J ends lost 6 bases and 2 bases, in that order; junction bases with no gene match: 3. The CDR3 totals 14 residues. Germline values: CDR1 SNHLY, CDR2 FYNNEI.

This clonotype has a count of ten or more. This rearrangement joins TRBV7-3 to TRBJ2-3; 8 nucleotides match TRBD2. This CDR3 has 13 residues. V shed 3 bases and J 6 bases; nucleotides not matched to a gene: 2. In germline, CDR1 is SGHTA, CDR2 FQGTGA. The CDR3: CASSFSGIDTQYF. The CDR3 coding sequence is TGTGCCAGCAGCTTTAGCGGGATTGATACGCAGTATTTT.

The rearrangement links TRBV28 to TRBJ1-1, with a weak D call TRBD1 (6 bases). Germline CDR1 is MDHEN and CDR2 is SYDVKM. This CDR3 region has 13 residues. V lost 3 bases and J lost 8, with 13 bases in between. The DNA for the CDR3 is TGTGCCAGCAGTTTTCAAGGGGGTTCGGAAGCTTTCTTT. Translating it yields CASSFQGGSEAFF.

This clonotype appeared a few times. One end of the junction is discordant with germline, which a read error may explain. J is TRBJ2-5 and V is TRBV11-3, with 8 bases that match TRBD2. The V gene's germline CDR1 is SGHNT and CDR2 YENEEA. The CDR3 runs 14 residues. In DNA form, the CDR3 reads TGTGCCAGCAGCTCCCCCGGGGGGGGAGAGGCCCAGTACTTC. This sequence encodes CASSSPGGGEAQYF.

The V call is TRBV5-4, the J call TRBJ2-1, with TRBD2 identical over 9 bases. CDR3 length equals 14 residues. V shed 5 bases and J 5 bases; nucleotides not matched to a gene: 5. Germline CDR1 reads SGHNT; CDR2 reads YYREEE (reference sequence). CDR3: CASRVAGVDNEQFF. The CDR3 coding sequence is TGTGCCAGCAGAGTAGCGGGAGTGGACAATGAGCAGTTCTTC.

There are many counts of this clonotype. The CDR3 loop reads CASSLDGTSHNEQFF. CDR3 nucleotides: TGTGCCAGCAGCTTAGATGGGACTAGCCACAATGAGCAGTTCTTC. The rearrangement links TRBV7-9 to TRBJ2-1; 9 bases align to TRBD2. Germline V gene sequence: CDR1 SEHNR, CDR2 FQNEAQ (reference sequence). V dropped 1 base and J dropped 5; count of bases not matched to a gene: 3. The CDR3 length is 15 residues.

This clonotype has at least ten counts. The chain has TRBV30 and TRBJ2-2; D unresolved. The CDR3 length is 13 residues. V was clipped by 4 bases and J by 2 bases, with 8 bases between them. Looked up from germline, CDR1 is GTSNPN and CDR2 is SVGIG (reference sequence). The CDR3 loop reads CAWMRLNTGELFF. The CDR3 region has the DNA TGTGCCTGGATGCGGCTTAACACCGGGGAGCTGTTTTTT.

The genes are TRBV12-3 or TRBV12-4 and TRBJ2-1, with D perhaps TRBD2 (6 bases). The CDR3 covers 15 residues. V gave up 3 bases and J gave up 4 bases, with 13 bases separating them. Written as DNA, the CDR3 is TGTGCCAGCAGTTTTACTGGGGCGGGATACAATGAGCAGTTCTTC. Translation: CASSFTGAGYNEQFF.

Regarding this clonotype: This may be a read error, as it is one base from a much larger clone. The chain carries TRBV20-1 and TRBJ1-1; no reliable D call. Trimming shortened V by 4 bases and J by 0 bases, and 9 bases separated the two germline ends. Looked up from germline, CDR1 is DFQATT and CDR2 is SNEGSKA (reference sequence). This CDR3 is 13 amino acids long. The CDR3 DNA sequence: TGCAGTGCTATGAGACGGATGAACACTGAAGCTTTCTTT. It translates to CSAMRRMNTEAFF.